Below are 15 T cell receptor beta chains sequenced from a single sample in a study of cytomegalovirus exposure and HLA in healthy donors. PCR primers comprised 60 Vbeta and 13 Jbeta primers. This table comes from immunoSEQ multiplex PCR, and its TCRdb copy is limited to in-frame clones, with some not included. The sample has more than 150,000 clones, 84% seen once; the top ten hold 0.38%. Sequencing used PBMCs. These receptors were taken from a boy aged 2 to 9 in good health and CMV-seronegative.

The V call is TRBV10-3, the J call TRBJ2-5, with 7 nucleotides matching TRBD1. The CDR3 runs to 14 residues. Per germline, CDR1 ENHRY and CDR2 SYGVKD. Germline trimming cut 3 bases from V and 5 bases from J; bases unmatched to any gene: 6. The CDR3 is CAISDFDREETQYF. The CDR3, as DNA: TGTGCCATCAGTGACTTCGACAGGGAGGAGACCCAGTACTTC.

As concerns this clone: A junction boundary mismatches the germline segment, possibly from a read error. This chain links TRBV7-9 with TRBJ1-2; tentatively, D is TRBD1 (6 bases). This CDR3 has 14 amino acids. CDR1 is SEHNR, CDR2 FQNEAQ, per germline (reference sequence). The CDR3, as DNA: TGTGCCAGCGGCTTTCCGGGACATAAACATGGCTACACCTTC. Translating gives CASGFPGHKHGYTF.

The V gene is TRBV10-3, the J gene TRBJ2-2; weak D call: TRBD2 (5 bases). The germline CDR1 and CDR2 sequences are ENHRY and SYGVKD. The germline V and J ends were trimmed by 4 bases and 5 bases, with 8 bases remaining between them. CDR3 length: 13 residues. For the CDR3, the DNA is TGTGCCATCAGTGTACCGGGAACCGGGGAGCTGTTTTTT. Its translation: CAISVPGTGELFF.

This clone was detected once. V gene TRBV28 combines with J gene TRBJ2-2, with 7 bases matching TRBD1. Losses at the gene ends were 7 bases for V and 1 base for J; bases not matched to a gene: 6. CDR1 and CDR2 (germline): MDHEN, SYDVKM. This CDR3 region has 15 residues. The CDR3 is CASTLRTGNTGELFF. The CDR3 DNA is TGTGCCAGCACCCTACGGACAGGGAACACCGGGGAGCTGTTTTTT.

The V call is TRBV2, the J call TRBJ2-7; a weak D match, TRBD1 (6 bases). V was shortened by 6 bases and J by 0 bases, with 15 bases between the two germline ends. The CDR3 extends over 15 amino acids. Germline assignment: CDR1 SNHLY and CDR2 FYNNEI. The CDR3 region is CASRTLTGSSYEQYF. The CDR3 bases are TGTGCCAGCAGAACTCTGACAGGCAGCTCCTACGAGCAGTACTTC.

The gene calls are TRBV6-5 and TRBJ2-1; TRBD2 matches at 11 bases. Unmatched junction bases numbered 6, after V lost 6 bases and J lost 5 bases. Germline V gives CDR1 MNHEY, CDR2 SVGAGI. CDR3 length equals 15 residues. The CDR3: CASSYGTSGHNEQFF. CDR3 in DNA: TGTGCCAGCAGCTACGGGACTAGCGGACACAATGAGCAGTTCTTC.

V is TRBV27 and J is TRBJ2-3; D may be TRBD1 (5 bases). The CDR3 spans 15 residues. V gave up 2 bases and J gave up 2 bases, with 11 bases separating them. The germline gives CDR1 MNHEY, CDR2 SMNVEV (reference sequence). CDR3 in amino acids: CASSLDSRFTDTQYF. The CDR3 DNA reads TGTGCCAGCAGTTTAGACAGCAGATTCACAGATACGCAGTATTTT.

The chain recombines TRBV25-1 with TRBJ1-5, with TRBD1 matching over 9 bases. After removal of 9 bases from V and 6 bases from J, the junction contained 12 bases not matched to a gene. The CDR3 has 15 residues. Germline V gives CDR1 MGHDK, CDR2 SYGVNS. CDR3 in DNA: TGTGCCAGTTTCTTACAGGGGGCGACGGTTCAGCCCCAGCATTTT. It is translated as CASFLQGATVQPQHF.

The chain is built from TRBV9 and TRBJ2-3; possibly TRBD2 for D (6 bases). The germline gives CDR1 SGDLS, CDR2 YYNGEE. The CDR3 has 15 amino acids. Trimming took off 1 base at V and 5 bases at J, with 14 bases between the two ends. CDR3 in DNA: TGTGCCAGCAGCGTAAATGAGCGGGCGAGAGATACGCAGTATTTT. Translating it yields CASSVNERARDTQYF. Full variable domain (outside the CDR3, taken from reference TRBV9 and TRBJ2-3): DSGVTQTPKHLITATGQRVTLRCSPRSGDLSVYWYQQSLDQGLQFLIQYYNGEERAKGNILERFSAQQFPDLHSELNLSSLELGDSALYFCASSVNERARDTQYFGPGTRLTVL.

Note on this clone: The same CDR3 also results from other DNA sequences found in this sample. The V call is TRBV27, the J call TRBJ1-1; TRBD1 might be the D (5 bases). This CDR3 is 12 amino acids long. Germline CDR1 MNHEY, CDR2 SMNVEV (reference sequence). Trimming cost V 5 bases and J 10 bases, with 14 bases left between them. The CDR3 sequence: CASSPLGGGAFF. The CDR3, as DNA: TGTGCCAGCAGTCCTCTGGGGGGGGGAGCTTTCTTT.

The rearrangement links TRBV29-1 to TRBJ2-3, with D tentatively TRBD2 (5 bases). V lost 4 bases and J 5 bases, leaving 7 bases between the germline ends. The V gene's germline CDR1 is SQVTM and CDR2 ANQGSEA. The CDR3 sequence is 11 residues long. This CDR3 is CSVGGLDTQYF. CDR3 nucleotide sequence: TGCAGCGTTGGAGGGCTAGATACGCAGTATTTT.

The chain uses TRBV5-1 and TRBJ2-2, with a possible D match to TRBD1 (6 bases). V lost 2 bases and J lost 7, with 12 bases in between. The V gene's germline CDR1 is SGHRS and CDR2 YFSETQ. The CDR3 has 14 residues. CDR3 DNA sequence: TGCGCCAGCAGCTTATCAGGGGCGAACGGGGAGCTGTTTTTT. Its protein is CASSLSGANGELFF.

The chain recombines TRBV19 with TRBJ1-1, with D possibly being TRBD1 (5 bases). The length of the CDR3 is 13 residues. Germline CDR1 LNHDA, CDR2 SQIVND (reference sequence). V lost 10 bases and J lost 8, with 20 bases in between. The CDR3 spells CATKTKSGQEAFF. CDR3 DNA: TGTGCCACCAAAACGAAATCCGGACAAGAAGCTTTCTTT.

For this clone: At one boundary the junction diverges from the germline segment, which might be a read error. The chain employs TRBV2 and TRBJ2-7, with 9 bases aligning to TRBD1. The CDR3 is 12 amino acids. Germline V gene data show CDR1 as SNHLY and CDR2 as FYNNEI. The CDR3 reads CASRSTGGASRF. In nucleotides, the CDR3 is TGTGCCAGCAGGTCCACAGGGGGCGCCTCCCGGTTC.

This clone turned up a few times. The rearrangement joins TRBV25-1 to TRBJ1-4; possibly TRBD1 for D (5 bases). V lost 3 bases to trimming and J lost 8 bases, with 16 bases between them. The CDR3 sequence is 15 residues long. Per the germline V gene, CDR1 is MGHDK and CDR2 is SYGVNS. The CDR3 DNA follows: TGTGCCAGCAGTGATCCCGGGGGTGAGGCGGAAAAACTGTTTTTT. It yields the protein CASSDPGGEAEKLFF. The full variable domain, rest sourced from reference TRBV25-1 and TRBJ1-4, is EADIYQTPRYLVIGTGKKITLECSQTMGHDKMYWYQQDPGMELHLIHYSYGVNSTEKGDLSSESTVSRIRTEHFPLTLESARPSHTSQYLCASSDPGGEAEKLFFGSGTQLSVL.